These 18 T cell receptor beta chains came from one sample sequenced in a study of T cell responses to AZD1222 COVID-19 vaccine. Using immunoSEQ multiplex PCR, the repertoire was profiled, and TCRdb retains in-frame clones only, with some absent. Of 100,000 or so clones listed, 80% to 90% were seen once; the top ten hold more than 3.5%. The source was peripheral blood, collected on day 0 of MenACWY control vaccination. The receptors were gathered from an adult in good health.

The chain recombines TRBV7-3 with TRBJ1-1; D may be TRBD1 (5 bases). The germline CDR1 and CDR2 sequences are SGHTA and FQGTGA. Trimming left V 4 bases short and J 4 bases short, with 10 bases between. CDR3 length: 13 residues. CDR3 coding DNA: TGTGCCAGCAGCTCCTCGGGGCTCACTGAAGCTTTCTTT. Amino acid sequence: CASSSSGLTEAFF.

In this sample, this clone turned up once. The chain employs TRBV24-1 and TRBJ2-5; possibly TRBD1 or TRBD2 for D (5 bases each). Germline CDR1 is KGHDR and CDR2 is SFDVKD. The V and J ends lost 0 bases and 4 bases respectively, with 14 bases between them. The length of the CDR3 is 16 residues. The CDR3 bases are TGTGCCACCAGTGATTTGAGGCAAGCTGGGGGAGAGACCCAGTACTTC. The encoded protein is CATSDLRQAGGETQYF.

CDR3 sequence reads: CASSIGQRDRAYGYTF. The CDR3 DNA sequence: TGTGCCAGTAGTATAGGCCAACGGGACAGGGCCTATGGCTACACCTTC. This rearrangement joins TRBV19 to TRBJ1-2; TRBD1 matches at 9 bases. Germline assignment: CDR1 LNHDA and CDR2 SQIVND (reference sequence). With 1 base clipped from V and 4 bases from J, the junction kept 7 bases outside the gene matches. The CDR3 length is 16 residues.

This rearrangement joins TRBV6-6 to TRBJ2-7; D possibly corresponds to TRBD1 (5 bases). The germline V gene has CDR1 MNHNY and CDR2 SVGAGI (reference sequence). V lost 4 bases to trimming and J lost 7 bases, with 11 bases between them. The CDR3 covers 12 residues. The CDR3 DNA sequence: TGTGCCAGCAGTTCCCTCCCAGGGGAGCAGTACTTC. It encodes CASSSLPGEQYF.

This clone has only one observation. CDR3 DNA sequence: TGTGCCAGCAGCCGACCCCCGTTGGGCGGCTACTCCTACGAGCAGTACTTC. This codes for CASSRPPLGGYSYEQYF. The genes are TRBV5-4 and TRBJ2-7; D is ambiguous. This CDR3 contains 17 residues. Germline V gene data show CDR1 as SGHNT and CDR2 as YYREEE (reference sequence). V lost 4 bases and J 0 bases, leaving 20 bases between the germline ends.

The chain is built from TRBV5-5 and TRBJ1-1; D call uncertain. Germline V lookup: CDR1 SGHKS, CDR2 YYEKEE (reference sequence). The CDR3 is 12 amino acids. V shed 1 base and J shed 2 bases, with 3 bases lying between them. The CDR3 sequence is CASSLTNTEAFF. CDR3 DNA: TGTGCCAGCAGCTTGACCAACACTGAAGCTTTCTTT.

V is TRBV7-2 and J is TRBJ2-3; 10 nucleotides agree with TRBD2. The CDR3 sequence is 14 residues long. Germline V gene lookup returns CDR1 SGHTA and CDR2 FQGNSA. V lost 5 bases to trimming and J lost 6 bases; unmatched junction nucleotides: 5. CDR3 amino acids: CASSPGLARDTQYF. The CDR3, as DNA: TGTGCCAGCAGCCCGGGACTAGCGCGGGATACGCAGTATTTT.

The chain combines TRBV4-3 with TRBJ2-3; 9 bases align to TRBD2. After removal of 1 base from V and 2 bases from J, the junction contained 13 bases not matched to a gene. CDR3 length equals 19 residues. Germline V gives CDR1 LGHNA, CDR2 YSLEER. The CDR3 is CASSQVTGTSSLLTDTQYF. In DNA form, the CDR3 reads TGCGCCAGCAGCCAAGTGACCGGGACTAGCAGCCTACTCACAGATACGCAGTATTTT.

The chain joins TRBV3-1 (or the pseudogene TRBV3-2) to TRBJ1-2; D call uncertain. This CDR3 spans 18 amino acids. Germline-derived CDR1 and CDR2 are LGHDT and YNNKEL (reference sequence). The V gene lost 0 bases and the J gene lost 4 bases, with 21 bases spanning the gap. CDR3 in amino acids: CASSQDPGGKGIVYGYTF. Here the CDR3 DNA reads TGTGCCAGCAGCCAAGATCCTGGAGGTAAAGGGATCGTCTATGGCTACACCTTC.

The CDR3 is CASSIRREKLFF. For the CDR3, the DNA is TGTGCCAGCAGCATTCGGAGGGAAAAACTGTTTTTT. V and J are TRBV6-5 and TRBJ1-4; no definite D call. V was cut by 6 bases and J by 8 bases, with 10 bases left in between. Germline CDR1 MNHEY, CDR2 SVGAGI. The length of the CDR3 is 12 residues.

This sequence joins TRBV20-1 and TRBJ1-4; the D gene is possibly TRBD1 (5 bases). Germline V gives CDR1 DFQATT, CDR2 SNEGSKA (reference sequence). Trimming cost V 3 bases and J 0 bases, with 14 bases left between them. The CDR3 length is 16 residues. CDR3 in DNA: TGCAGTGCTAGTCCAGGGTACCGCTCAACTAATGAAAAACTGTTTTTT. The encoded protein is CSASPGYRSTNEKLFF.

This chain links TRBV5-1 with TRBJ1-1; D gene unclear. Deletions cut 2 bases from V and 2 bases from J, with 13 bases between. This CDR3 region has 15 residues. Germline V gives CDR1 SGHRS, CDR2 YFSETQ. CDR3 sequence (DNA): TGCGCCAGCAGCTTCGAGACGGCCGGCAACACTGAAGCTTTCTTT. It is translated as CASSFETAGNTEAFF.

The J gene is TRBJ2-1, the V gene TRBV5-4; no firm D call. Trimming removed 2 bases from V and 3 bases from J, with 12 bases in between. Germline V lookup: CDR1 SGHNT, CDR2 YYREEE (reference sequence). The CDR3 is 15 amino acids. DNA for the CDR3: TGTGCCAGCAGCTTCGTCCCGCGAGGCTACAATGAGCAGTTCTTC. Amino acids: CASSFVPRGYNEQFF.

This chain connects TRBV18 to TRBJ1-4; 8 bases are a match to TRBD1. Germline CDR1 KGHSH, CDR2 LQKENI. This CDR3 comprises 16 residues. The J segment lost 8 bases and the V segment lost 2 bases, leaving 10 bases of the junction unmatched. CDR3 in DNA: TGTGCCAGCTCACCAATGGAGGACAGGGTTGGAGAAAAACTGTTTTTT. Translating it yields CASSPMEDRVGEKLFF.

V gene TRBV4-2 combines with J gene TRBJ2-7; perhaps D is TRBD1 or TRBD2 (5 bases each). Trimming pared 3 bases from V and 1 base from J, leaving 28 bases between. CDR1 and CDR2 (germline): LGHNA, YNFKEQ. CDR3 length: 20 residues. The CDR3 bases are TGTGCCAGCAGCCAGGCCATAAGTGGGGGTCCCCCTCCAAGGTCCTACGAGCAGTACTTC. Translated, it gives CASSQAISGGPPPRSYEQYF.

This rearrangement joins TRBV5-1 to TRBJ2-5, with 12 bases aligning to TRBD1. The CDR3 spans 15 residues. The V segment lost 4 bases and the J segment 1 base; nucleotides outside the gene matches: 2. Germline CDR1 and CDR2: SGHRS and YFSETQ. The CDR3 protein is CASSGTGGIQETQYF. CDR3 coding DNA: TGCGCCAGCAGCGGGACAGGGGGCATCCAAGAGACCCAGTACTTC.

CDR3 bases: TGCAGTGCTAGTATGGGACAGAGAGCCTATGGCTACACCTTC. Translated, it gives CSASMGQRAYGYTF. The J gene is TRBJ1-2, the V gene TRBV20-1; the match to TRBD1 covers 7 bases. The CDR3 loop spans 14 amino acids. The junction had 8 bases not matched to a gene; V was cut back by 3 bases and J by 4 bases. The germline V gene encodes CDR1 DFQATT and CDR2 SNEGSKA (reference sequence).

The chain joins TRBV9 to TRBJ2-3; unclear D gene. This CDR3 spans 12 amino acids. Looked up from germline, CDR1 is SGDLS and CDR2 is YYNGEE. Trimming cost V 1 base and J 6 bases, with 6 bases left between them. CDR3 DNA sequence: TGTGCCAGCAGCGTACCTGGGGATACGCAGTATTTT. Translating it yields CASSVPGDTQYF.